This TCR beta chain came from a study of cytomegalovirus exposure and HLA in healthy donors. Overall study results and limits: There were reportedly fewer N-insertions in an Asian-associated ancestry cluster than the approximately 670-donor mean, in a later analysis.

Primers included in the PCR were 60 Vbeta and 13 Jbeta primers. Clones were read by immunoSEQ multiplex PCR, and TCRdb kept only the in-frame ones, dropping some. The sample records 150,000 or so clones, 60% to 80% being singletons. As to this clone: What it binds is unknown.

V was cut by 2 bases and J by 3 bases, with 12 bases left in between. CDR3 length: 15 amino acids. The germline gives CDR1 SGDLS, CDR2 YYNGEE. Sequencing input: PBMCs. This TCR was recovered from a male donor in good health and CMV-seronegative. V is TRBV9 and J is TRBJ2-1; tentative D call: TRBD2 (6 bases). The CDR3 region has the DNA TGTGCCAGCAGCGTTAATAGCGGAAACTACAATGAGCAGTTCTTC. The encoded protein is CASSVNSGNYNEQFF.